This TCR delta chain was found in a study of gamma-delta T cells after stem cell transplantation. V trimming: 6 bases; J trimming: 0 bases; junction bases outside the gene matches: 18. The V gene's germline CDR1 is TSWWSYY and CDR2 QGS. The length of the CDR3 is 20 residues. TCRdb fed the RT-PCR reads into CATT to redo clone calling. The data show fewer than 2,000 delta-chain clones, 6.3% seen once. The sequencing input was gamma-delta T cells. V gene TRDV1 combines with J gene TRDJ1, with 11 bases identical to TRDD3. This receptor was obtained from a human donor. It is not recorded whose cells these are; they may come from a transplant donor. This chain's CDR3 is CALGPSTGPWGIQHTDKLIF. The CDR3, as DNA: TGTGCTCTTGGACCCAGCACGGGCCCCTGGGGGATACAGCACACCGATAAACTCATCTTT.